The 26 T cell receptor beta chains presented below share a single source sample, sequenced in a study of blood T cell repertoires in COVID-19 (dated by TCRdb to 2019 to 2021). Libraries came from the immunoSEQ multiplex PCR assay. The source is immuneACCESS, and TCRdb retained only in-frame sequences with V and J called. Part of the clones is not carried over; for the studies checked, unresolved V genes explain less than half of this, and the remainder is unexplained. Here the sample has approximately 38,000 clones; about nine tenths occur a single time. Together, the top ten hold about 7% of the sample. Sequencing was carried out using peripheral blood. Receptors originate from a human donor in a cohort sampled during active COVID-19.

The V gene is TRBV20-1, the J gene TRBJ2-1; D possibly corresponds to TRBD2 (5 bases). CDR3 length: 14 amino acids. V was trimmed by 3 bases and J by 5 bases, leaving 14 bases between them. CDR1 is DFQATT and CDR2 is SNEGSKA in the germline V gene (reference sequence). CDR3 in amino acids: CSASRTRGNNEQFF. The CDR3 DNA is TGCAGTGCTAGTCGCACCCGGGGAAACAATGAGCAGTTCTTC.

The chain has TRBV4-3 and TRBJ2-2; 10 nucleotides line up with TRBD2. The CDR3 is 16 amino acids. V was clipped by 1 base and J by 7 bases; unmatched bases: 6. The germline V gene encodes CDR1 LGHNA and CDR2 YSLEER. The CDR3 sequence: CASSQATSGTSGELFF. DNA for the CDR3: TGCGCCAGCAGCCAAGCTACTAGCGGGACTAGCGGGGAGCTGTTTTTT.

The CDR3 DNA follows: TGTGCCAGCAGCTTAGTACAGGGTAGCGGCTACACCTTC. It specifies CASSLVQGSGYTF. The chain uses TRBV7-8 and TRBJ1-2; D is possibly TRBD1 (6 bases). V lost 1 base to trimming and J lost 8 bases, with 11 bases between them. The CDR3 contains 13 residues. Per the germline V gene, CDR1 is SGHVS and CDR2 is FQNEAQ.

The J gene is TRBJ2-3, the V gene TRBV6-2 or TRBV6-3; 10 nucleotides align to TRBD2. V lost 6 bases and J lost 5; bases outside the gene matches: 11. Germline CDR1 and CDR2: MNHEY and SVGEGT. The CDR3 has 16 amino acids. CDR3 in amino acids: CASSPASGRAGDTQYF. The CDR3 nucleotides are TGTGCCAGCAGCCCTGCAAGCGGGAGGGCTGGAGATACGCAGTATTTT.

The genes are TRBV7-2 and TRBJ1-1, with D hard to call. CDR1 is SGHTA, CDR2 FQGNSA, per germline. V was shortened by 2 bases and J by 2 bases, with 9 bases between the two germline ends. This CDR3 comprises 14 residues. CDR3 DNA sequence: TGTGCCAGCAGCTTAAGCGGAGGTAACACTGAAGCTTTCTTT. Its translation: CASSLSGGNTEAFF.

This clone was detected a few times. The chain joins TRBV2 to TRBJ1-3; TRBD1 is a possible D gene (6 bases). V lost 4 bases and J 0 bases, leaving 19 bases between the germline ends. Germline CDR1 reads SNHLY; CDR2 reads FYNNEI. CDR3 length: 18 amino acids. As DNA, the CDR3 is TGTGCCAGCAGTGTCGGACAGAGCTCCCTAAGCTCTGGAAACACCATATATTTT. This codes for CASSVGQSSLSSGNTIYF.

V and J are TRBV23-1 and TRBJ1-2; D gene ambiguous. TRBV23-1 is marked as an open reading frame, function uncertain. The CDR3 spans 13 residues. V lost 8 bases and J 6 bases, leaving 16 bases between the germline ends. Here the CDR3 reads CASWGDLKDGYTF. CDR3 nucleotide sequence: TGCGCCAGCTGGGGAGATTTAAAGGATGGCTACACCTTC.

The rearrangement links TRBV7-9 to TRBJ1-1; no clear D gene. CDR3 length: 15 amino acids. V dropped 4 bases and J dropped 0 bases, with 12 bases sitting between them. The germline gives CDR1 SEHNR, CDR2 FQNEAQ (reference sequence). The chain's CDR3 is CASSSQQSLNTEAFF. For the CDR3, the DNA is TGTGCCAGCAGCTCCCAACAGAGCCTGAACACTGAAGCTTTCTTT.

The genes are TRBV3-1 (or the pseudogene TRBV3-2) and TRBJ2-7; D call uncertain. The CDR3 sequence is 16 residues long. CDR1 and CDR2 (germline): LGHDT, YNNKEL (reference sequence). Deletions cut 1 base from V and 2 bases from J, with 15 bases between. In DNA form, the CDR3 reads TGTGCCAGCAGCCAAGCAGGAAATGGCAGAGCCTACGAGCAGTACTTC. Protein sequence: CASSQAGNGRAYEQYF.

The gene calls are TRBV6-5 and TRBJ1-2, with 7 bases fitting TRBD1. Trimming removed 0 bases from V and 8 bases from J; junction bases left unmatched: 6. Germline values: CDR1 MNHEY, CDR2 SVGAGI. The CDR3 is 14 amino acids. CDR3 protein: CASSYSTGRGGYTF. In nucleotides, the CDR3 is TGTGCCAGCAGTTACTCGACAGGGCGTGGGGGCTACACCTTC.

Here the CDR3 reads CASSLEGGTNQPQHF. CDR3 nucleotide sequence: TGTGCCAGCAGCTTGGAAGGGGGAACCAATCAGCCCCAGCATTTT. V and J are TRBV5-5 and TRBJ1-5; maybe TRBD1 (6 bases). The CDR3 sequence is 15 residues long. The germline CDR1 and CDR2 sequences are SGHKS and YYEKEE (reference sequence). Trimming pared 0 bases from V and 3 bases from J, leaving 10 bases between. The entire variable domain, with the rest obtained from reference TRBV5-5 and TRBJ1-5, is as follows: DAGVTQSPTHLIKTRGQQVTLRCSPISGHKSVSWYQQVLGQGPQFIFQYYEKEERGRGNFPDRFSARQFPNYSSELNVNALLLGDSALYLCASSLEGGTNQPQHFGDGTRLSIL.

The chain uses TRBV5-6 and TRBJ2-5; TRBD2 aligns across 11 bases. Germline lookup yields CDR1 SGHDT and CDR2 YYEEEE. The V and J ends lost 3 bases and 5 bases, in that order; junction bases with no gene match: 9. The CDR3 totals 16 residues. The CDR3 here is CASSSDSGGAKETQYF. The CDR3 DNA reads TGTGCCAGCAGCTCGGATAGCGGGGGGGCTAAGGAGACCCAGTACTTC.

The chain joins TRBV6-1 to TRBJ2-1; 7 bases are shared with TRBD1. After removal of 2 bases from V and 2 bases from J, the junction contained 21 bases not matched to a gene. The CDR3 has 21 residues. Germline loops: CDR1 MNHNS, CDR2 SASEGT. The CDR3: CASSERLYSFRTGETYNEQFF. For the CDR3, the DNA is TGTGCCAGCAGTGAACGGCTATATTCCTTTAGGACAGGCGAGACCTACAATGAGCAGTTCTTC.

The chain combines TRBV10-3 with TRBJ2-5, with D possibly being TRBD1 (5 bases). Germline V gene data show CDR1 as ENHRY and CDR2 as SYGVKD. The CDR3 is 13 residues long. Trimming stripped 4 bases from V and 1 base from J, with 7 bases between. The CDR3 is CAISGGPQETQYF. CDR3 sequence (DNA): TGTGCCATCAGTGGGGGCCCCCAAGAGACCCAGTACTTC.

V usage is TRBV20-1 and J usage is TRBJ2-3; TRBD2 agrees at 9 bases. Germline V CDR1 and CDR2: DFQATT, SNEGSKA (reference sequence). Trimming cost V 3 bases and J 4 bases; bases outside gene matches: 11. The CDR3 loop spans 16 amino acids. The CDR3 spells CSASFPGAGGPDTQYF. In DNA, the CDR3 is TGCAGTGCTAGTTTTCCGGGAGCGGGAGGACCAGATACGCAGTATTTT.

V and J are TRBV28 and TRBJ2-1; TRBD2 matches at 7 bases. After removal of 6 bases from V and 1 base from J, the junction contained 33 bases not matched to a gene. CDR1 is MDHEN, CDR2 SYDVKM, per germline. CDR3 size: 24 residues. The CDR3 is CASSPLRWGNFDLREKLSYNEQFF. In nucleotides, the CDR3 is TGTGCCAGCAGCCCCCTGCGGTGGGGGAATTTCGACTTGCGGGAGAAATTATCCTACAATGAGCAGTTCTTC.

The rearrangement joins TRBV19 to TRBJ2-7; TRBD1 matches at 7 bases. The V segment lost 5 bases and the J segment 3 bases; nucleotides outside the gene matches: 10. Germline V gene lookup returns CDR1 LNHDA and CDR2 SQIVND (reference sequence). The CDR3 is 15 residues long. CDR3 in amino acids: CASSSRTGMVYEQYF. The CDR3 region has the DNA TGTGCCAGTAGTTCGCGGACAGGTATGGTCTACGAGCAGTACTTC. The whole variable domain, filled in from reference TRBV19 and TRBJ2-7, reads DGGITQSPKYLFRKEGQNVTLSCEQNLNHDAMYWYRQDPGQGLRLIYYSQIVNDFQKGDIAEGYSVSREKKESFPLTVTSAQKNPTAFYLCASSSRTGMVYEQYFGPGTRLTVT.

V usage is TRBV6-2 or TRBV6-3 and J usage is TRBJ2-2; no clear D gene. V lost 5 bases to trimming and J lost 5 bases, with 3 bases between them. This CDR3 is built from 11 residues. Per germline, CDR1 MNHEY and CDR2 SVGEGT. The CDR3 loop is CASSPTGELFF. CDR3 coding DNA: TGTGCCAGCAGTCCGACCGGGGAGCTGTTTTTT.

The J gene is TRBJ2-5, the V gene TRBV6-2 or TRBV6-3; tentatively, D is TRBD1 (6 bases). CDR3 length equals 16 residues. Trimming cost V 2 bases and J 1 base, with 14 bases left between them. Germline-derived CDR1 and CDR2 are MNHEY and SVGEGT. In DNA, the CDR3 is TGTGCCAGCAGTTACCCCCGGACAGTACCCCAAGAGACCCAGTACTTC. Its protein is CASSYPRTVPQETQYF.

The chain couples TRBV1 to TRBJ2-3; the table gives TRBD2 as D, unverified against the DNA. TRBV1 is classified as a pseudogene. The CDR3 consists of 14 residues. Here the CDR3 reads CTSSLAGGTDTQYF. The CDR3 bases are TGCACCAGCAGCCTAGCGGGGGGCACAGATACGCAGTATTTT.

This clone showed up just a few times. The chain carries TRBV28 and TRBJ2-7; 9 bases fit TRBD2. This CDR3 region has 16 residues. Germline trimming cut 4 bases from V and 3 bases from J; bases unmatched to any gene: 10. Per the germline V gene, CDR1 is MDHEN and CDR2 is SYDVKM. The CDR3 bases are TGTGCCAGCAGTTCCCCCCTAGCGGGAATCGACTACGAGCAGTACTTC. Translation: CASSSPLAGIDYEQYF.

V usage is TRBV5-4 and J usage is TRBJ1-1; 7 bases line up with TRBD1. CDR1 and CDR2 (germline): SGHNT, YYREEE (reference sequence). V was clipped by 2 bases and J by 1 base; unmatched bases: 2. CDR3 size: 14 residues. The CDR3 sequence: CASSLRGPNTEAFF. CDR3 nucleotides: TGTGCCAGCAGCTTAAGGGGGCCGAACACTGAAGCTTTCTTT.

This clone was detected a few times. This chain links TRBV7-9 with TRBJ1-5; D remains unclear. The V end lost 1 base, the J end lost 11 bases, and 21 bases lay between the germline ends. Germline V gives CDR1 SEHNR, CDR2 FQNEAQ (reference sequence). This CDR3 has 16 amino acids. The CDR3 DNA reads TGTGCCAGCAGCTTAGTTTGGGCAACTTCACCGGAGGCCCAGCATTTT. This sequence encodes CASSLVWATSPEAQHF.

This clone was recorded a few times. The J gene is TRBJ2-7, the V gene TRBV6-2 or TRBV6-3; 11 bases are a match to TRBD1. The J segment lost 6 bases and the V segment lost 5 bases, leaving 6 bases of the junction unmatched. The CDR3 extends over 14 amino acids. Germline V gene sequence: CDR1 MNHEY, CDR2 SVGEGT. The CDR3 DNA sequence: TGTGCCAGCAGTGGACAGGGGGCGCCAGCCGAGCAGTACTTC. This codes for CASSGQGAPAEQYF.

CDR3 nucleotides: TGTGCCAGCAGCTCCCCTCAGGGACAGGGGGCTATACGGCAGTTCTTC. Translated, it gives CASSSPQGQGAIRQFF. The rearrangement joins TRBV27 to TRBJ2-1; 12 bases map to TRBD1. V was clipped by 6 bases and J by 12 bases; unmatched bases: 15. CDR3 length: 16 amino acids. Germline V lookup: CDR1 MNHEY, CDR2 SMNVEV (reference sequence).

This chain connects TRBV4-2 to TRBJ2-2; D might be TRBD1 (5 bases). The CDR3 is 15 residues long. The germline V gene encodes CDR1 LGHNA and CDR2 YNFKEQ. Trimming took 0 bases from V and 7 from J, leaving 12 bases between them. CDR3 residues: CASSQEPRQGGELFF. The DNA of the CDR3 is TGTGCCAGCAGCCAAGAGCCTAGGCAGGGCGGGGAGCTGTTTTTT.